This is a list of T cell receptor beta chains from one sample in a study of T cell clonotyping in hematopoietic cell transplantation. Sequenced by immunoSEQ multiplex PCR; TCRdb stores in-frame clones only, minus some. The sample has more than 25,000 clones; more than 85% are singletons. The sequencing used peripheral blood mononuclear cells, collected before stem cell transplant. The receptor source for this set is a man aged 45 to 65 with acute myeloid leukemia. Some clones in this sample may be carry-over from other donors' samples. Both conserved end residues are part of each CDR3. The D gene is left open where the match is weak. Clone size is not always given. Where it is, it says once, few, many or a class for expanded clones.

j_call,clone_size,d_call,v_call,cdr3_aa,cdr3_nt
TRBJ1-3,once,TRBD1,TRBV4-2,CASSQEGQGRNTIYF,TGTGCCAGCAGCCAAGAGGGACAGGGGAGAAACACCATATATTTT
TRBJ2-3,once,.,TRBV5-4,CASSLDRRTDTQYF,TGTGCCAGCAGCTTGGACAGGCGCACAGATACGCAGTATTTT
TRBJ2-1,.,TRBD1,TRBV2,CASRGQGAYNEQFF,TGTGCCAGCAGGGGACAGGGGGCCTACAATGAGCAGTTCTTC
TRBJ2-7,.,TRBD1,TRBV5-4,CASSADRSYEQYF,TGTGCCAGCAGCGCGGACAGGTCCTACGAGCAGTACTTC
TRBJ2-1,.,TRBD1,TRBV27,CASSAYPFRDRYYNEQFF,TGTGCCAGCAGCGCCTACCCCTTCCGGGACAGATATTACAATGAGCAGTTCTTC
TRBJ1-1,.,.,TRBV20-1,CSARDWRGAFF,TGCAGTGCTAGAGATTGGCGAGGAGCTTTCTTT
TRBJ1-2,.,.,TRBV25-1,CASSEEGRSYYGYTF,TGTGCCAGCAGTGAAGAAGGCAGAAGCTACTATGGCTACACCTTC
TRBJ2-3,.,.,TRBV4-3,CASSHKKADTQYF,TGCGCCAGCAGCCATAAGAAGGCAGATACGCAGTATTTT
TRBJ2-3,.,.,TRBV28,CASSVRQPSSTDTQYF,TGTGCCAGCAGTGTAAGACAGCCCTCTAGCACAGATACGCAGTATTTT
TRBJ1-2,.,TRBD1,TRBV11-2,CASSLSGTADGYTF,TGTGCCAGCAGCTTGTCCGGGACAGCGGATGGCTACACCTTC
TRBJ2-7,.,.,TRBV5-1,CASSFVTASYEQYF,TGCGCCAGCAGCTTCGTGACAGCCTCCTACGAGCAGTACTTC
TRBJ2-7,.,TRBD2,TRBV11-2,CASSLEVNGWLAGVNEQYF,TGTGCCAGCAGCTTAGAGGTGAACGGTTGGCTAGCGGGAGTGAACGAGCAGTACTTC
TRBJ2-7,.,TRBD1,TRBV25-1,CASSGLQGADEQYF,TGTGCCAGCAGTGGTTTACAGGGGGCGGACGAGCAGTACTTC
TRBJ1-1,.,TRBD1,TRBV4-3,CASSQEQGSNTEAFF,TGCGCCAGCAGCCAAGAACAGGGGTCGAACACTGAAGCTTTCTTT
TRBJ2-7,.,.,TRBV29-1,CSVGQRGHEQYF,TGCAGCGTCGGACAGAGGGGTCACGAGCAGTACTTC
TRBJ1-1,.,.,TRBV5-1,CASSLEWRDTEAFF,TGCGCCAGCAGCTTGGAGTGGAGGGACACTGAAGCTTTCTTT
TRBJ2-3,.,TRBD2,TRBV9,CASSPLAGDDTQYF,TGTGCCAGCAGCCCCCTGGCGGGGGACGATACGCAGTATTTT
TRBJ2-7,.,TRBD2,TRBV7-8,CASSQVLAGRIYEQYF,TGTGCCAGCAGCCAGGTCCTAGCGGGCCGGATCTACGAGCAGTACTTC
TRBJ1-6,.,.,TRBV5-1,CASSLAGSTYNSPLHF,TGCGCCAGCAGCTTGGCGGGGAGTACTTATAATTCACCCCTCCACTTT
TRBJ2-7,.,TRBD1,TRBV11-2,CASSLGQGTYEQYF,TGTGCCAGCAGCTTAGGACAGGGGACTTACGAGCAGTACTTC
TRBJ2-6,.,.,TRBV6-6,CASGVAVGANVLTF,TGTGCCAGCGGGGTCGCGGTTGGGGCCAACGTCCTGACTTTC
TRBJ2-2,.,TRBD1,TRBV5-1,CASSLTGAGELFF,TGCGCCAGCAGCTTGACAGGGGCCGGGGAGCTGTTTTTT
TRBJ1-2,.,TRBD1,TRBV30,CAWTGTVRGAGYTF,TGTGCCTGGACCGGGACAGTAAGGGGCGCCGGCTACACCTTC
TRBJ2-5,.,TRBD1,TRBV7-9,CASSSQGQPQETQYF,TGTGCCAGCAGCTCACAGGGACAGCCCCAAGAGACCCAGTACTTC
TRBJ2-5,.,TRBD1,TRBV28,CASSFLSGGETQYF,TGTGCCAGCAGTTTCCTGTCAGGGGGCGAGACCCAGTACTTC
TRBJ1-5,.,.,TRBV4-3,CASSQDRGQPQHF,TGCGCCAGCAGCCAAGATAGGGGCCAGCCCCAGCATTTT
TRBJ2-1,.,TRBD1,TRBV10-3,CAIRPNGQARNEQFF,TGTGCCATCAGGCCGAACGGACAGGCCCGCAATGAGCAGTTCTTC
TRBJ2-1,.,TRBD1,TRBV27,CASTPGGTGWNEQFF,TGTGCCAGCACCCCAGGCGGGACAGGGTGGAATGAGCAGTTCTTC
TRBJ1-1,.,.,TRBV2,CASSRRAPGAFF,TGTGCCAGCAGTCGACGGGCCCCTGGGGCTTTCTTT
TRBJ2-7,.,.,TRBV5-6,CASRVSSGPGEQYF,TGTGCCAGCAGGGTGAGTAGCGGCCCTGGGGAGCAGTACTTC
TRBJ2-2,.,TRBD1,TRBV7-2,CASSPGTGGPGELFF,TGTGCCAGCAGCCCAGGGACAGGGGGCCCCGGGGAGCTGTTTTTT
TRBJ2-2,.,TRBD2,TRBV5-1,CASSLGLAGNGELFF,TGCGCCAGCAGCTTGGGACTAGCGGGAAACGGGGAGCTGTTTTTT
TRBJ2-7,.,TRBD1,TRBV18,CASSPDRDHEQYF,TGTGCCAGCTCTCCGGACAGGGATCACGAGCAGTACTTC
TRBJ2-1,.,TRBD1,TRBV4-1,CASSQVPGQGGAHNEQFF,TGCGCCAGCAGCCAAGTCCCGGGACAGGGAGGGGCCCACAATGAGCAGTTCTTC
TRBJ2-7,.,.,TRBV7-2,CASSWAGRGEQYF,TGTGCCAGCAGCTGGGCGGGTAGGGGAGAGCAGTACTTC
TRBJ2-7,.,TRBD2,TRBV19,CASRTRTSGSYEQYF,TGTGCCAGTAGGACACGGACTAGCGGGAGTTACGAGCAGTACTTC
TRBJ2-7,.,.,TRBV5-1,CASSLAGGPYEQYF,TGCGCCAGCAGCTTGGCGGGTGGGCCTTACGAGCAGTACTTC
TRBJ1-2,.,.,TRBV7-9,CASSADSNYGYTF,TGTGCCAGCAGCGCGGACAGTAACTATGGCTACACCTTC
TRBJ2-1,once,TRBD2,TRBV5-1,CASSRQAGVGEQFF,TGCGCCAGCAGCCGACAAGCGGGAGTCGGCGAGCAGTTCTTC
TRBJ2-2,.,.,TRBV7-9,CASSTTELNTGELFF,TGTGCCAGCAGCACCACAGAGTTGAACACCGGGGAGCTGTTTTTT
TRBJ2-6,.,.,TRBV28,CASSPWTSGANVLTF,TGTGCCAGCAGTCCATGGACCTCTGGGGCCAACGTCCTGACTTTC